Below are 23 T cell receptor beta chains sequenced from a single sample in a study of Graves' ophthalmopathy and Graves' hyperthyroidism. Amplified TCR beta CDR3 regions were obtained using RNA transcripts as template. RT-PCR in the first round used HTBI primers; a second-round multiplex PCR followed. TCRdb re-called the multiplex PCR reads with MiXCR, one entry per CDR3 protein. The sample has hundreds of thousands of distinct CDR3 sequences; approximately 22% are singletons. Sample: peripheral blood. The receptors were gathered from a woman aged 18-35 years with stable Graves' hyperthyroidism. Some clones in this sample may be carry-over from other donors' samples.

Many counts were recorded for this clonotype. V is TRBV20-1 and J is TRBJ2-7, with 10 positions matching TRBD2. The CDR3 has 15 amino acids. Germline values: CDR1 DFQATT, CDR2 SNEGSKA (reference sequence). J was trimmed by 1 base and V by 3 bases; bases with no gene match: 6. The CDR3 is CSARPSGGVSYEQYF. As DNA, the CDR3 is TGCAGTGCTAGGCCAAGCGGGGGGGTTTCCTACGAGCAGTACTTC.

This clonotype was seen ten or more times. The chain has TRBV12-3 or TRBV12-4 and TRBJ1-2, with 9 bases that match TRBD1. Trimming took 4 bases from V and 8 from J; bases not matched to a gene: 11. The CDR3 contains 15 residues. This CDR3 is CASSSPGTGSGGYTF. CDR3 bases: TGTGCCAGCAGTTCCCCCGGGACAGGGAGTGGAGGCTACACCTTC.

In this sample, this clonotype turned up many times. The chain combines TRBV7-8 with TRBJ1-1; no clear D. This CDR3 region has 17 residues. Germline-derived CDR1 and CDR2 are SGHVS and FQNEAQ. Trimming shortened V by 3 bases and J by 1 base, and 18 bases separated the two germline ends. The chain's CDR3 is CASSFVKRTLKNTEAFF. CDR3 in DNA: TGTGCCAGCAGCTTTGTTAAGCGAACCCTAAAGAACACTGAAGCTTTCTTT.

This clonotype was observed a few times. The chain joins TRBV6-2 or TRBV6-3 to TRBJ1-1, with D possibly TRBD1 on 5 matching bases. V was pared by 7 bases and J by 1 base, with 13 bases between. CDR3 length: 14 residues. Germline V gives CDR1 MNHEY, CDR2 SVGEGT. This CDR3 reads CASNRGAGNTEAFF. The CDR3 bases are TGTGCCAGCAATAGAGGGGCCGGGAACACTGAAGCTTTCTTT.

The chain has TRBV12-3 or TRBV12-4 and TRBJ2-2, with D unresolved. Trimming cost V 10 bases and J 8 bases, with 14 bases left between them. The length of the CDR3 is 12 residues. In nucleotides, the CDR3 is TGTGCCATCAGACGGTCCCCAGGGGAGCTGTTTTTT. It is translated as CAIRRSPGELFF.

This clonotype has at least ten counts. CDR3 in DNA: TGTGCCAGCAGCTTACAGGGGACGGACTACACCTTC. It specifies CASSLQGTDYTF. V is TRBV7-8 and J is TRBJ1-2; TRBD1 might be the D (6 bases). The CDR3 covers 12 residues. Trimming removed 2 bases at V and 10 bases at J, with 11 bases between. From germline, CDR1 is SGHVS and CDR2 FQNEAQ.

This clonotype showed up many times. This sequence joins TRBV28 and TRBJ2-5, with D tentatively TRBD2 (5 bases). The CDR3 runs to 13 residues. Germline V gene lookup returns CDR1 MDHEN and CDR2 SYDVKM. V was clipped by 3 bases and J by 5 bases, with 10 bases between them. The CDR3 DNA reads as TGTGCCAGCAGTTTGGAGGATTTGGAGACCCAGTACTTC. It is translated as CASSLEDLETQYF. Supplemented by reference TRBV28 and TRBJ2-5, the full variable domain reads DVKVTQSSRYLVKRTGEKVFLECVQDMDHENMFWYRQDPGLGLRLIYFSYDVKMKEKGDIPEGYSVSREKKERFSLILESASTNQTSMYLCASSLEDLETQYFGPGTRLLVL.

The chain employs TRBV24-1 and TRBJ2-2; possibly TRBD1 for D (6 bases). This CDR3 has 15 residues. The V and J ends lost 3 bases and 3 bases respectively, with 10 bases between them. Germline values: CDR1 KGHDR, CDR2 SFDVKD. The CDR3: CATSDNPGDTGELFF. The CDR3 DNA sequence: TGTGCCACCAGTGATAACCCAGGGGACACCGGGGAGCTGTTTTTT.

Ten or more counts support this clonotype. V is TRBV11-2 and J is TRBJ1-1, with D unresolved. CDR1 and CDR2 (germline): SGHAT, FQNNGV. With 4 bases removed from V and 0 bases from J, the gap between germline ends came to 6 bases. The CDR3 has 13 amino acids. The CDR3 here is CASSSIMNTEAFF. For the CDR3, the DNA is TGTGCCAGCAGCTCGATCATGAACACTGAAGCTTTCTTT.

This clonotype was recorded once. V and J are TRBV19 and TRBJ2-5; 8 bases align to TRBD2. CDR3 length: 14 residues. With V trimmed by 5 bases and J by 5 bases, 7 bases remained unmatched. The V gene's germline CDR1 is LNHDA and CDR2 SQIVND (reference sequence). CDR3 region: CASSSRGGSETQYF. The CDR3 DNA follows: TGTGCCAGTAGTTCCCGGGGGGGCTCGGAGACCCAGTACTTC.

This clonotype was seen repeatedly, ten times or more. The chain uses TRBV12-3 or TRBV12-4 and TRBJ1-2; D gene ambiguous. V lost 5 bases and J lost 4, with 11 bases in between. The CDR3 runs 13 residues. In DNA, the CDR3 is TGTGCCAGCAGTGATTCAGCCGCCTATGGCTACACCTTC. Translation gives CASSDSAAYGYTF.

This clonotype has just a few counts. The gene calls are TRBV28 and TRBJ1-5; maybe TRBD1 (5 bases). The length of the CDR3 is 17 residues. The V end lost 7 bases, the J end lost 2 bases, and 21 bases lay between the germline ends. Germline lookup yields CDR1 MDHEN and CDR2 SYDVKM. CDR3 region: CASNPSLVGTRNQPQHF. The CDR3 DNA reads as TGTGCCAGCAACCCCAGCCTAGTGGGGACCCGCAATCAGCCCCAGCATTTT.

V and J are TRBV6-5 and TRBJ2-7, with 8 bases identical to TRBD1. The CDR3 consists of 15 residues. In germline, CDR1 is MNHEY, CDR2 SVGAGI. V gave up 4 bases and J gave up 1 base; unmatched junction bases: 6. The CDR3 DNA is TGTGCCAGCAGTTGGTCGGACAGGGCTTCCTACGAGCAGTACTTC. Residues: CASSWSDRASYEQYF.

This clonotype was seen more than once but under ten times. The rearrangement links TRBV13 to TRBJ2-7, with D possibly being TRBD1 (6 bases). The length of the CDR3 is 15 residues. The V gene lost 0 bases and the J gene lost 1 base, with 10 bases spanning the gap. In germline, CDR1 is PRHDT, CDR2 FYEKMQ (reference sequence). The CDR3, as DNA: TGTGCCAGCAGCTTAGGAGGGACAACTTCCTACGAGCAGTACTTC. Protein sequence: CASSLGGTTSYEQYF.

This clonotype was detected many times. This chain joins TRBV5-1 and TRBJ2-5; no clear D. The V end was cut by 0 bases, the J end by 3 bases, with 15 bases between. Germline V gene data show CDR1 as SGHRS and CDR2 as YFSETQ. The CDR3 has 16 residues. CDR3 sequence reads: CASSLGPLAGEETQYF. In DNA, the CDR3 is TGCGCCAGCAGCTTGGGCCCCTTGGCTGGAGAAGAGACCCAGTACTTC.

In its sample, this clonotype was seen a few times. The J gene is TRBJ1-5, the V gene TRBV3-1; 7 bases align to TRBD1. The germline gives CDR1 LGHDT, CDR2 YNNKEL (reference sequence). The ends lost 1 base at V and 2 bases at J; junction bases unmatched: 8. This CDR3 has 17 amino acids. The CDR3 spells CASSQGPRGFGNQPQHF. The DNA of the CDR3 is TGTGCCAGCAGCCAAGGTCCCAGGGGGTTTGGCAATCAGCCCCAGCATTTT.

This clonotype has only a few counts. The chain uses TRBV18 and TRBJ1-6, with D hard to call. V lost 3 bases to trimming and J lost 7 bases, with 7 bases between them. CDR3 length: 13 residues. CDR1 is KGHSH and CDR2 is LQKENI in the germline V gene. In DNA, the CDR3 is TGTGCCAGCTCACCTCTTCAGAATTCACCCCTCCACTTT. As protein: CASSPLQNSPLHF.

Points on this clonotype: With a much larger clone just one base away, this may be a read error. This sequence joins TRBV29-1 and TRBJ1-5; D remains unclear. Trimming took off 5 bases at V and 7 bases at J, with 15 bases between the two ends. The CDR3 is 13 amino acids. The germline V gene has CDR1 SQVTM and CDR2 ANQGSEA. CDR3 coding DNA: TGCAGCGTTTCAGGCTCAGGAGGGCAGCCCCAGCATTTT. Translation: CSVSGSGGQPQHF. Full variable domain (remainder filled in from reference TRBV29-1 and TRBJ1-5): SAVISQKPSRDICQRGTSLTIQCQVDSQVTMMFWYRQQPGQSLTLIATANQGSEATYESGFVIDKFPISRPNLTFSTLTVSNMSPEDSSIYLCSVSGSGGQPQHFGDGTRLSIL.

CDR3 nucleotides: TGTGCCAGCAGTCCGATCCCCCGAGGTAGGAACACTGAAGCTTTCTTT. This translates into CASSPIPRGRNTEAFF. The V and J genes are TRBV27 and TRBJ1-1, with D unclear. The CDR3 has 16 residues. The ends were cut back, 5 bases at V and 1 base at J, with 17 bases in the middle. CDR1 MNHEY and CDR2 SMNVEV come from the germline V gene (reference sequence).

This clonotype was counted at least ten times. The rearrangement uses TRBV15 and TRBJ2-7; D might be TRBD1 (5 bases). The CDR3 is 14 residues long. The V end was cut by 0 bases, the J end by 3 bases, with 9 bases between. CDR1 and CDR2 (germline): LNHNV, YYDKDF (reference sequence). The CDR3 DNA reads as TGTGCCACCAGCAGAGAACAGGCCTACTACGAGCAGTACTTC. The encoded protein is CATSREQAYYEQYF.

This clonotype was observed a handful of times. V usage is TRBV3-1 and J usage is TRBJ1-5, with a possible D match to TRBD1 (5 bases). Trimming took 5 bases from V and 7 from J, leaving 12 bases between them. Germline loops: CDR1 LGHDT, CDR2 YNNKEL (reference sequence). This CDR3 region has 13 residues. For the CDR3, the DNA is TGTGCCAGCAGCTATCAGGGAGGACAGCCCCAGCATTTT. Translating gives CASSYQGGQPQHF.

This clonotype was recorded many times. The chain employs TRBV2 and TRBJ2-7, with 9 bases lining up with TRBD1. The CDR3 length is 14 residues. The ends lost 7 bases at V and 1 base at J; junction bases unmatched: 5. Germline CDR1 and CDR2: SNHLY and FYNNEI. The CDR3 DNA reads as TGTGCCAGCAATTTGGGGACAGGGTCCTACGAGCAGTACTTC. This gives the protein CASNLGTGSYEQYF.

The sample holds many counts of this clonotype. This chain uses TRBV7-3 with TRBJ1-1; D not certain. The CDR3 extends over 14 amino acids. Germline lookup yields CDR1 SGHTA and CDR2 FQGTGA. V gave up 2 bases and J gave up 0 bases, with 7 bases separating them. The CDR3 DNA reads TGTGCCAGCAGCTTAGTTCATATGAACACTGAAGCTTTCTTT. Residues: CASSLVHMNTEAFF.